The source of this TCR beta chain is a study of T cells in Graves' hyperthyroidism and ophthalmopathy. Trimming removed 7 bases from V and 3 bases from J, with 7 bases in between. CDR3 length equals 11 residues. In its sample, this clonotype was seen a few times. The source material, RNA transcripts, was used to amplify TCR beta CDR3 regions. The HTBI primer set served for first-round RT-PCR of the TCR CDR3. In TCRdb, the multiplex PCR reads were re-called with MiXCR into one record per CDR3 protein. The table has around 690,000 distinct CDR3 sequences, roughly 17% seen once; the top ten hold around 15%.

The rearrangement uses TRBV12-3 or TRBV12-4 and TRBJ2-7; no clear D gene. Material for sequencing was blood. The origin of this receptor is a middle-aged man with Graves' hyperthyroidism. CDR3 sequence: CASTRDYEQYF. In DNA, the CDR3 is TGTGCCAGCACCCGTGACTACGAGCAGTACTTC.